This TCR beta chain was documented in a study of blood T cells in healthy people across ages. This clonotype was counted a few times. The antigen is not known. With a J-beta primer mix and a sample-barcoded 5' primer, a second PCR ran roughly 6 to 11 cycles. Every cDNA was tagged by a template-switch adaptor with 12 random nucleotides. TCRdb re-called the 5' RACE reads through MiXCR, storing one row per CDR3 protein. This sample yields approximately 1,100,000 distinct CDR3 sequences, of which under 55% are seen a single time; approximately 20% belongs to the top ten. Germline lookup yields CDR1 SGHRS and CDR2 YFSETQ. Between the trimmed V and J ends, which lost 0 bases and 2 bases, there was a span of 9 bases. CDR3 length: 15 residues. Study conclusions and caveats: Roughly linearly, TCR beta diversity per million T cells fell as age increased.

This sequence was found in a woman in her sixties in good health. The material sequenced was blood. This chain uses TRBV5-1 with TRBJ2-1; D is uncertain. CDR3 bases: TGCGCCAGCAGCTTGGACGGGTCCACCTACAATGAGCAGTTCTTC. The encoded protein is CASSLDGSTYNEQFF.